One sample yielded the 19 T cell receptor beta chains listed below, sequenced in a study of blood T cell repertoires in COVID-19. Assay used: immunoSEQ multiplex PCR; TCRdb lists only in-frame clones, some missing. Here the sample spans about 94,000 clones, 80% to 85% being singletons. The sequenced sample was peripheral blood. The receptors here all came from a man between 60 and 70 years old with acute or convalescent COVID-19.

This chain joins TRBV29-1 and TRBJ1-1; D is undetermined. The germline gives CDR1 SQVTM, CDR2 ANQGSEA. CDR3 length: 12 amino acids. Trimming cost V 0 bases and J 8 bases, with 10 bases left between them. CDR3 in DNA: TGCAGCGTTGAAGATCGGCGCAGGGAAGCTTTCTTT. Translated, it gives CSVEDRRREAFF.

The V call is TRBV10-3, the J call TRBJ1-6; 10 positions agree with TRBD1. The CDR3 length is 16 residues. The germline gives CDR1 ENHRY, CDR2 SYGVKD. V was clipped by 6 bases and J by 6 bases; unmatched bases: 8. The DNA for the CDR3 is TGTGCCATCAGATCCGGGACAGGGGATGTTAATTCACCCCTCCACTTT. It is translated as CAIRSGTGDVNSPLHF.

The V call is TRBV7-9, the J call TRBJ1-1; D uncertain. The CDR3 is 17 residues long. Trimming removed 5 bases at V and 0 bases at J, with 19 bases between. Germline V gene data show CDR1 as SEHNR and CDR2 as FQNEAQ (reference sequence). The CDR3 protein is CASSDPKVTVLNTEAFF. DNA of the CDR3: TGTGCCAGCAGCGACCCAAAGGTAACAGTTCTGAACACTGAAGCTTTCTTT.

V usage is TRBV5-4 and J usage is TRBJ1-2; D may be TRBD1 (5 bases). Trimming left V 0 bases short and J 4 bases short, with 13 bases between. Germline CDR1 is SGHNT and CDR2 is YYREEE (reference sequence). CDR3 size: 15 residues. The CDR3 nucleotides are TGTGCCAGCAGCTTGGTAATGTCGGGGGTCTATGGCTACACCTTC. Protein sequence: CASSLVMSGVYGYTF.

The J gene is TRBJ2-1, the V gene TRBV5-1, with 13 nucleotides matching TRBD2. The ends lost 6 bases at V and 7 bases at J; junction bases unmatched: 16. Germline CDR1 reads SGHRS; CDR2 reads YFSETQ. This CDR3 region has 18 residues. In DNA form, the CDR3 reads TGCGCCAGCACCCGTAGACTAGCGGGGGGCGCGACCCTTAATGAGCAGTTCTTC. It encodes CASTRRLAGGATLNEQFF.

This clone was counted between two and nine times. The chain couples TRBV5-6 to TRBJ1-2; 7 nucleotides agree with TRBD1. From germline, CDR1 is SGHDT and CDR2 YYEEEE. The ends lost 4 bases at V and 4 bases at J; junction bases unmatched: 10. The CDR3 contains 15 residues. Here the CDR3 reads CASSLFGQDFYGYTF. The CDR3 nucleotides are TGTGCCAGCAGCCTTTTCGGACAGGACTTCTATGGCTACACCTTC.

The J gene is TRBJ1-2, the V gene TRBV24-1; 7 nucleotides agree with TRBD1. CDR1 KGHDR and CDR2 SFDVKD come from the germline V gene. The V and J ends lost 1 base and 6 bases, in that order; junction bases with no gene match: 4. CDR3 length equals 14 residues. CDR3 sequence reads: CATSDLGGADGYTF. As DNA, the CDR3 is TGTGCCACCAGTGATTTAGGGGGCGCGGATGGCTACACCTTC.

This clone was observed once. This chain uses TRBV30 with TRBJ1-5; 10 bases align to TRBD1. The CDR3 consists of 15 residues. Germline V gives CDR1 GTSNPN, CDR2 SVGIG (reference sequence). V was clipped by 0 bases and J by 3 bases; unmatched bases: 2. The CDR3 region is CAWSVDRGLNQPQHF. The CDR3 DNA reads TGTGCCTGGAGTGTAGACAGGGGGCTCAATCAGCCCCAGCATTTT. Full variable domain (rest looked up from reference TRBV30 and TRBJ1-5): SQTIHQWPATLVQPVGSPLSLECTVEGTSNPNLYWYRQAAGRGLQLLFYSVGIGQISSEVPQNLSASRPQDRQFILSSKKLLLSDSGFYLCAWSVDRGLNQPQHFGDGTRLSIL.

The chain employs TRBV5-8 and TRBJ1-5; TRBD1 is a possible D gene (5 bases). Germline assignment: CDR1 SGHTS and CDR2 YDEGEE. V dropped 2 bases and J dropped 0 bases, with 12 bases sitting between them. The CDR3 has 16 residues. The CDR3 DNA follows: TGTGCCAGCAGCTTCAAAGACAGCCTTAGCAATCAGCCCCAGCATTTT. Protein product: CASSFKDSLSNQPQHF.

This chain links TRBV19 with TRBJ1-5, with D hard to call. Germline lookup yields CDR1 LNHDA and CDR2 SQIVND (reference sequence). The V end lost 9 bases, the J end lost 3 bases, and 18 bases lay between the germline ends. CDR3 size: 15 residues. The CDR3 region has the DNA TGTGCCAGCCGAGTTTTGAAAGTCACCAATCAGCCCCAGCATTTT. This encodes CASRVLKVTNQPQHF. The whole variable domain, filled in from reference TRBV19 and TRBJ1-5, reads DGGITQSPKYLFRKEGQNVTLSCEQNLNHDAMYWYRQDPGQGLRLIYYSQIVNDFQKGDIAEGYSVSREKKESFPLTVTSAQKNPTAFYLCASRVLKVTNQPQHFGDGTRLSIL.

This clone occurred a few times. V is TRBV4-2 and J is TRBJ2-7; D perhaps matches TRBD1 (6 bases). The CDR3 extends over 16 amino acids. Germline V gene lookup returns CDR1 LGHNA and CDR2 YNFKEQ. V lost 0 bases and J lost 0, with 12 bases in between. The CDR3, as DNA: TGTGCCAGCAGCCAAGATCCGCAGGGGAGCTCCTACGAGCAGTACTTC. It specifies CASSQDPQGSSYEQYF.

The CDR3 sequence is CASSFDAGTANNSPLHF. The CDR3 DNA reads as TGTGCCAGCAGCTTCGACGCCGGGACAGCAAATAATTCACCCCTCCACTTT. The chain recombines TRBV5-6 with TRBJ1-6; 7 bases map to TRBD1. There are 17 residues in the CDR3. The V gene's germline CDR1 is SGHDT and CDR2 YYEEEE. The V segment lost 2 bases and the J segment 5 bases; nucleotides outside the gene matches: 10.

The genes are TRBV4-1 and TRBJ2-7; weak D call: TRBD2 (5 bases). Trimming left V 2 bases short and J 4 bases short, with 21 bases between. CDR1 and CDR2 (germline): MGHRA, YSYEKL. There are 17 residues in the CDR3. The DNA of the CDR3 is TGCGCCAGCAGCCAACTACGATCGGCGCTCGGGATTTACGAGCAGTACTTC. This translates into CASSQLRSALGIYEQYF.

The J gene is TRBJ2-7, the V gene TRBV29-1; 11 nucleotides line up with TRBD1. Looked up from germline, CDR1 is SQVTM and CDR2 is ANQGSEA. The CDR3 has 14 amino acids. V gave up 4 bases and J gave up 2 bases; unmatched junction bases: 4. CDR3 nucleotides: TGCAGCGTTGTAGGGACAGGGGGTCCCTACGAGCAGTACTTC. This codes for CSVVGTGGPYEQYF.

The chain couples TRBV29-1 to TRBJ1-1, with 7 bases matching TRBD1. The CDR3 runs 13 residues. V shed 5 bases, J shed 5 bases, and the junction held 8 bases outside the gene matches. The germline gives CDR1 SQVTM, CDR2 ANQGSEA. CDR3 DNA sequence: TGCAGCGTTTTGGAGGGGGCGGGAACTGAAGCTTTCTTT. Its translation is CSVLEGAGTEAFF. The complete variable domain, with remaining parts taken from reference TRBV29-1 and TRBJ1-1, reads SAVISQKPSRDICQRGTSLTIQCQVDSQVTMMFWYRQQPGQSLTLIATANQGSEATYESGFVIDKFPISRPNLTFSTLTVSNMSPEDSSIYLCSVLEGAGTEAFFGQGTRLTVV.

The V and J genes are TRBV19 and TRBJ2-7, with D tentatively TRBD1 (5 bases). V shed 1 base and J shed 3 bases, with 10 bases lying between them. This CDR3 has 14 residues. Germline assignment: CDR1 LNHDA and CDR2 SQIVND (reference sequence). The CDR3 sequence: CASSIVPGHYEQYF. The CDR3 coding sequence is TGTGCCAGTAGTATAGTGCCAGGACACTACGAGCAGTACTTC.

V gene TRBV7-2 combines with J gene TRBJ2-3; no clear D. Germline CDR1 is SGHTA and CDR2 is FQGNSA. CDR3 size: 12 residues. V lost 5 bases and J lost 4, with 7 bases in between. CDR3 DNA: TGTGCCAGCAGCCAAGACTCAGATACGCAGTATTTT. Translating it yields CASSQDSDTQYF.

The genes are TRBV29-1 and TRBJ2-1; D not resolved. The CDR3 extends over 14 amino acids. Germline lookup yields CDR1 SQVTM and CDR2 ANQGSEA. V shed 6 bases and J shed 6 bases, with 18 bases lying between them. The CDR3 coding sequence is TGCAGCGTAGTTAGAGGAGCCCCCCCCAATGAGCAGTTCTTC. Amino acids: CSVVRGAPPNEQFF.

J is TRBJ2-3 and V is TRBV12-3 or TRBV12-4; D perhaps matches TRBD1 (7 bases). The CDR3 is 13 amino acids. The V and J ends lost 3 bases and 5 bases respectively, with 9 bases between them. The CDR3 bases are TGTGCCAGCAGTTTGCAGGGGGGAGATACGCAGTATTTT. Its translation: CASSLQGGDTQYF.